This TCR beta chain was captured by sequencing in a study of blood T cells in healthy people across ages. This clonotype was seen ten or more times. Each individual donor underwent a draw of 8.5 to 10 milliliters of peripheral blood. V was trimmed by 5 bases and J by 8 bases, leaving 21 bases between them. This CDR3 is built from 15 residues. Primers used in a second PCR of roughly 6 to 11 cycles were a sample-barcoded 5' primer and a J-beta primer mix. Each CDR3 protein is one row after TCRdb ran MiXCR on the 5' RACE reads. Of around 870,000 distinct CDR3 sequences in the sample, 29% were seen once. Sequencing was done on a sample of blood. The chain carries TRBV12-3 or TRBV12-4 and TRBJ1-2; TRBD1 is a possible D gene (5 bases). The clonotype originates from an elderly woman in good health. This CDR3 reads CASSHTRQGQGGYTF. For the CDR3, the DNA is TGTGCCAGCAGTCACACCCGTCAGGGCCAGGGAGGCTACACCTTC.